This entry describes one T cell receptor (beta chain). This record belongs to a study of blood T cell repertoires in COVID-19. Study context: Acute and convalescent COVID-19 samples came from the United States, Italy and Spain. Sample material is recorded as cDNA or gDNA derived from T cells, B-cell-depleted T cells, or PBMCs.

Authors' data handling: The assay estimated nucleated cells by amplifying reference gene primers. Clones were read by immunoSEQ multiplex PCR, and TCRdb kept only the in-frame ones, dropping some. The V and J calls and the clone size are those of that table, but D and trimming were determined from the DNA. The sample yields about 200,000 clones, around 87% seen once. The trim removed 0 bases at V and 2 bases at J, leaving 5 bases unmatched. Germline V gives CDR1 SGHDT, CDR2 YYEEEE. The length of the CDR3 is 16 residues. The sequenced sample was peripheral blood. The sequence was obtained from a woman between 50 and 59 years old with COVID-19, enrolled during active disease. The chain links TRBV5-6 to TRBJ2-1; 7 bases are shared with TRBD2. CDR3 coding DNA: TGTGCCAGCAGCTTGGTGGCCAGCGGGGCCTACAATGAGCAGTTCTTC. Translated, it gives CASSLVASGAYNEQFF.